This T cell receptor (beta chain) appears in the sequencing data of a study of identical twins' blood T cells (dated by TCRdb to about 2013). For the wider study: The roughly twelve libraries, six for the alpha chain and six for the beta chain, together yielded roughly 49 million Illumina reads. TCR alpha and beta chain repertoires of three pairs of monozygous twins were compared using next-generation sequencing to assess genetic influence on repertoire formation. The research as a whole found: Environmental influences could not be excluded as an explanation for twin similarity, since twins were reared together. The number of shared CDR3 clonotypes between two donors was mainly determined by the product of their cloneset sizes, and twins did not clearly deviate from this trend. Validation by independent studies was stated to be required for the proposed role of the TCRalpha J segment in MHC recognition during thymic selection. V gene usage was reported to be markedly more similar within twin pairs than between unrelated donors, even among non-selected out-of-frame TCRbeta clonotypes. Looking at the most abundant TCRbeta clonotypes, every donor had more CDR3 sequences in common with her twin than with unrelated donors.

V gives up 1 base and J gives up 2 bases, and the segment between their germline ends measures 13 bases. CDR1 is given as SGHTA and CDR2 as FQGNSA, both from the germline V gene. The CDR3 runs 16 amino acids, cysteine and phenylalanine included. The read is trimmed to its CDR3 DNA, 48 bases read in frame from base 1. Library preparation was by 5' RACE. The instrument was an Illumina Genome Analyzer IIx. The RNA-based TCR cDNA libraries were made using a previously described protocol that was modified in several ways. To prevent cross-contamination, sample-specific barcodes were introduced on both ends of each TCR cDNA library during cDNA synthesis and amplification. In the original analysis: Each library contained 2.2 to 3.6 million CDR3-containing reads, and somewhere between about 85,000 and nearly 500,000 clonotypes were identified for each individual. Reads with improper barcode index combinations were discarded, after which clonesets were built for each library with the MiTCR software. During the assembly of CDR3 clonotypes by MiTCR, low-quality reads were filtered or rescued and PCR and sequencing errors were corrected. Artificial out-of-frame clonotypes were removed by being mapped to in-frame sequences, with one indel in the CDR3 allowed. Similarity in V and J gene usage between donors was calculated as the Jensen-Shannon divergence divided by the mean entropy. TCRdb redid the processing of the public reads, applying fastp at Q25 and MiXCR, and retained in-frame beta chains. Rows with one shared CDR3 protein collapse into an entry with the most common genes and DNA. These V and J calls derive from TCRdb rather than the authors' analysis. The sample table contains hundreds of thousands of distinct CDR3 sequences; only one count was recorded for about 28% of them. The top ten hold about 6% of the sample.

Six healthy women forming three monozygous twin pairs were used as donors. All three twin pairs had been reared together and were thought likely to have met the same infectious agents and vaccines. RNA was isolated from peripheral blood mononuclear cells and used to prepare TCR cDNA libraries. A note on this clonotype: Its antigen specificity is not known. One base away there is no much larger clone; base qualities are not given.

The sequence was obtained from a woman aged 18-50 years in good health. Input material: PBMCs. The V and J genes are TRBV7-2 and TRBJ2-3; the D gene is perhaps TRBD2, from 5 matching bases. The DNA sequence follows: TGTGCCAGCAGCTTAGTAGCGACTTCTCCCACAGATACGCAGTATTTT. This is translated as CASSLVATSPTDTQYF. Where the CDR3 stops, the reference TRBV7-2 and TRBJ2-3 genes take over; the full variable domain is GAGVSQSPSNKVTEKGKDVELRCDPISGHTALYWYRQSLGQGLEFLIYFQGNSAPDKSGLPSDRFSAERTGGSVSTLTIQRTQQEDSAVYLCASSLVATSPTDTQYFGPGTRLTVL.